Listed below are T cell receptor beta chains from one sample, sequenced in a study of cytomegalovirus exposure and HLA in healthy donors. The table came from immunoSEQ multiplex PCR; TCRdb's copy has only in-frame clones and leaves some out. The repertoire holds over 45,000 clones, with over 85% as singletons. The sample taken for sequencing was PBMCs. These receptor sequences come from a man aged 18 to 30 in good health and CMV-seronegative. CDR3s include the opening cysteine and the closing phenylalanine or tryptophan. D genes are given only for firm matches. Part of the rows lack a size; the others show once, few, many or a class for expanded clones.

TRBV27	TRBJ2-6	13	NA	NA	CASTRSGANVLTF	TGTGCCAGCACCCGCTCTGGGGCCAACGTCCTGACTTTC
TRBV15	TRBJ2-6	16	NA	NA	CATSSKEGSGANVLTF	TGTGCCACCAGCAGTAAGGAGGGGTCTGGGGCCAACGTCCTGACTTTC
TRBV4-3	TRBJ2-2	17	TRBD2	NA	CASSWLAGVPNTGELFF	TGCGCCAGCAGCTGGCTAGCGGGAGTACCGAACACCGGGGAGCTGTTTTTT
TRBV19	TRBJ2-5	16	NA	NA	CASSIAPVGESRTQYF	TGTGCCAGTAGTATAGCCCCAGTCGGGGAATCAAGGACCCAGTACTTC
TRBV4-3	TRBJ2-3	16	TRBD1	NA	CASSQVSGTGPDTQYF	TGCGCCAGCAGCCAAGTGTCCGGGACAGGGCCAGATACGCAGTATTTT
TRBV7-9	TRBJ2-7	14	TRBD2	NA	CASSRGLAFNEQYF	TGTGCCAGCAGCCGGGGACTAGCGTTCAACGAGCAGTACTTC
TRBV6-6	TRBJ2-1	15	NA	NA	CASSYSRDQYNEQFF	TGTGCCAGCAGTTACTCGCGGGACCAGTACAATGAGCAGTTCTTC
TRBV6-4	TRBJ2-3	15	NA	once	CASSDSGGATDTQYF	TGTGCCAGCAGTGACTCGGGCGGGGCCACAGATACGCAGTATTTT
TRBV4-3	TRBJ1-2	13	NA	once	CASSQAQDYGYTF	TGCGCCAGCAGCCAAGCCCAGGACTATGGCTACACCTTC
TRBV19	TRBJ2-7	13	NA	NA	CASSNRLSYEQYF	TGTGCCAGTAGCAACAGGTTATCCTACGAGCAGTACTTC
TRBV21-1	TRBJ2-1	13	NA	NA	CASSKQTRNEQFF	TGTGCCAGCAGCAAACAAACGCGAAATGAGCAGTTCTTC
TRBV27	TRBJ2-2	14	NA	NA	CASTTGQMGGELFF	TGTGCCAGCACCACAGGGCAGATGGGCGGGGAGCTGTTTTTT
TRBV15	TRBJ2-4	17	TRBD2	NA	CATSRAGLAIAKNIQYF	TGTGCCACCAGCAGAGCCGGACTAGCAATAGCCAAAAACATTCAGTACTTC
TRBV5-1	TRBJ2-5	14	NA	NA	CASSLVSQQETQYF	TGCGCCAGCAGCTTGGTTTCACAGCAAGAGACCCAGTACTTC
TRBV5-1	TRBJ2-3	14	NA	NA	CASSEGLNPDTQYF	TGCGCCAGCAGCGAGGGACTCAATCCCGATACGCAGTATTTT
TRBV15	TRBJ2-7	18	NA	NA	CATSRGTPNRDGDYEQYF	TGTGCCACCAGCAGAGGGACTCCCAACAGGGACGGCGACTACGAGCAGTACTTC
TRBV5-1	TRBJ1-3	15	NA	NA	CASSLDISSGNTIYF	TGCGCCAGCAGCTTGGACATCAGCTCTGGAAACACCATATATTTT
TRBV9	TRBJ1-4	15	TRBD1	NA	CASSVGQGAGEKLFF	TGTGCCAGCAGCGTAGGACAGGGGGCTGGTGAAAAACTGTTTTTT
TRBV5-6	TRBJ1-1	12	NA	NA	CASSGGNTEAFF	TGTGCCAGCAGCGGAGGCAACACTGAAGCTTTCTTT
TRBV18	TRBJ2-2	17	NA	NA	CASSPPFLESDTGELFF	TGTGCCAGCTCACCACCGTTTCTAGAGTCGGACACCGGGGAGCTGTTTTTT
TRBV7-9	TRBJ2-1	14	TRBD2	NA	CASSLGLTYNEQFF	TGTGCCAGCAGCTTGGGACTAACCTACAATGAGCAGTTCTTC
TRBV29-1	TRBJ2-1	11	TRBD2	NA	CSVLPGGKQFF	TGCAGCGTGTTGCCGGGAGGGAAACAGTTCTTC
TRBV12-5	TRBJ2-5	13	NA	NA	CASGDSRQETQYF	TGTGCTAGTGGGGACAGTCGTCAAGAGACCCAGTACTTC
TRBV18	TRBJ2-7	16	TRBD1	NA	CASSRTRDRVGNEQYF	TGTGCCAGCTCACGGACGAGGGACAGGGTTGGTAACGAGCAGTACTTC
TRBV5-4	TRBJ1-2	12	NA	NA	CASSPDSRGYTF	TGTGCCAGCAGCCCGGACAGTCGGGGCTACACCTTC
TRBV27	TRBJ2-1	15	TRBD1	NA	CASSDRGSKYNEQFF	TGTGCCAGCAGCGACAGGGGTTCGAAGTACAATGAGCAGTTCTTC
TRBV6-5	TRBJ1-2	13	NA	NA	CASSRSGGYGYTF	TGTGCCAGCAGTAGGAGCGGGGGCTATGGCTACACCTTC
TRBV18	TRBJ1-4	16	TRBD1	NA	CASSPPRGLNNEKLFF	TGTGCCAGCTCACCACCCAGGGGGCTTAATAATGAAAAACTGTTTTTT
TRBV7-9	TRBJ2-1	10	NA	NA	CASSLAEQFF	TGTGCCAGCAGTCTAGCTGAGCAGTTCTTC
TRBV23-1	TRBJ2-7	15	TRBD1	NA	CASSPFRDRLYEQYF	TGCGCCAGCAGTCCATTCCGGGACAGACTCTACGAGCAGTACTTC
TRBV19	TRBJ2-3	16	TRBD2	few	CASSTKAGGDTDTQYF	TGTGCCAGTAGTACTAAAGCGGGAGGTGACACAGATACGCAGTATTTT
TRBV10-1	TRBJ2-1	13	TRBD2	NA	CASSESHLTSLIF	TGCGCCAGCAGTGAGTCGCATCTGACTAGCCTTATCTTC
TRBV25-1	TRBJ2-4	13	TRBD2	NA	CASSEGLANIQYF	TGTGCCAGCAGTGAAGGACTAGCGAACATTCAGTACTTC
TRBV6-4	TRBJ2-3	15	NA	few	CASSGGGGGTDTQYF	TGTGCCAGCAGTGGAGGGGGTGGAGGCACAGATACGCAGTATTTT
TRBV19	TRBJ1-5	14	NA	NA	CASRTRIGNQPQHF	TGTGCCAGTAGGACAAGAATAGGCAATCAGCCCCAGCATTTT
TRBV28	TRBJ2-7	16	TRBD1	once	CASSRQGVANFYEQYF	TGTGCCAGCAGTAGACAGGGAGTAGCCAATTTTTACGAGCAGTACTTC
TRBV9	TRBJ2-2	19	TRBD2	NA	CASSVGVGGRGANTGELFF	TGTGCCAGCAGCGTAGGGGTGGGAGGGAGAGGCGCGAACACCGGGGAGCTGTTTTTT
TRBV6-1	TRBJ2-2	16	TRBD2	NA	CASSDGGVLNTGELFF	TGTGCCAGCAGTGACGGGGGGGTCCTGAACACCGGGGAGCTGTTTTTT
TRBV9	TRBJ1-4	15	NA	NA	CASSVEGGENEKLFF	TGTGCCAGCAGCGTAGAAGGAGGGGAAAATGAAAAACTGTTTTTT
TRBV19	TRBJ1-3	13	NA	NA	CASRVIAGNTIYF	TGTGCCAGTAGGGTAATAGCTGGAAACACCATATATTTT
TRBV28	TRBJ2-5	15	NA	NA	CASSRDWKHQETQYF	TGTGCCAGCAGTAGGGACTGGAAACACCAAGAGACCCAGTACTTC
TRBV28	TRBJ1-2	13	NA	once	CASSRQFNYGYTF	TGTGCCAGCAGTCGACAGTTTAACTATGGCTACACCTTC
TRBV5-3	TRBJ1-5	18	TRBD1	NA	CARSQSRDRDPSNQPQHF	TGTGCCAGAAGCCAGTCCCGGGACAGGGACCCTAGCAATCAGCCCCAGCATTTT
TRBV28	TRBJ2-7	18	NA	NA	CASSPTFSPTGRLYEQYF	TGTGCCAGCAGTCCAACGTTCAGCCCCACAGGGCGGCTCTACGAGCAGTACTTC
TRBV9	TRBJ2-7	14	TRBD1	NA	CASSTGQGPYEQYF	TGTGCCAGCAGCACCGGACAGGGCCCCTACGAGCAGTACTTC
TRBV5-6	TRBJ2-1	13	NA	NA	CASSSGNVDEQFF	TGTGCCAGCAGCTCAGGTAACGTGGATGAGCAGTTCTTC
TRBV4-1	TRBJ1-1	15	TRBD1	NA	CASSQDGTGDTEAFF	TGCGCCAGCAGCCAAGACGGGACAGGGGACACTGAAGCTTTCTTT
TRBV5-6	TRBJ2-7	16	NA	NA	CASTRRIGVPPYEQYF	TGTGCCAGCACCCGAAGGATAGGGGTACCCCCCTACGAGCAGTACTTC
TRBV19	TRBJ1-5	13	NA	NA	CASRSEGAQPQHF	TGTGCCAGTAGGTCGGAGGGAGCTCAGCCCCAGCATTTT
TRBV28	TRBJ1-4	14	TRBD1	once	CASSTGTVNEKLFF	TGTGCCAGCAGCACCGGGACAGTGAATGAAAAACTGTTTTTT
TRBV9	TRBJ2-5	15	NA	NA	CASSVGGGDGETQYF	TGTGCCAGCAGCGTAGGTGGCGGCGATGGAGAGACCCAGTACTTC
TRBV7-8	TRBJ2-2	20	TRBD2	NA	CASSLVRLAVTTRDTGELFF	TGTGCCAGCAGCTTAGTCAGGCTAGCGGTCACTACGAGGGACACCGGGGAGCTGTTTTTT
TRBV7-3	TRBJ2-1	15	TRBD2	NA	CASSLIAGGVNEQFF	TGTGCCAGCAGCTTAATAGCGGGAGGGGTAAATGAGCAGTTCTTC